This paragraph reports one TCR beta chain. This entry is derived from a study of shared clonotypes between healthy human individuals. CDR3 length: 16 amino acids. The germline V gene encodes CDR1 SGHDN and CDR2 FVKESK. Trimming cost V 0 bases and J 3 bases; bases outside gene matches: 4. The protocol was immunoSEQ multiplex PCR, while the TCRdb copy is restricted to in-frame clones and leaves out a portion. Of approximately 2.4 million clones in the sample, 90% to 96% were seen once. This sequence joins TRBV14 and TRBJ2-3; 9 nucleotides line up with TRBD1. Sequencing was performed on naive CD4+ T cells sorted from blood. Subset denoted: CD45RA+ positively selected. The sequence was obtained from a man aged 18-30 years in good health. The CDR3, as DNA: TGTGCCAGCAGCCAAGATCATGGACAGGGGACAGATACGCAGTATTTT. This sequence encodes CASSQDHGQGTDTQYF.